Below are 20 T cell receptor beta chains sequenced from a single sample in a study of cytomegalovirus exposure and HLA in healthy donors. Use of 60 Vbeta and 13 Jbeta primers characterized the PCR. This table comes from immunoSEQ multiplex PCR, and its TCRdb copy is limited to in-frame clones, with some not included. The sample has about 140,000 clones, about 80% seen once. Specimen: PBMCs. These receptors were taken from a woman between 55 and 75 years old in good health and CMV-seropositive.

Notes on this clone: The sample contains more than one DNA sequence encoding this CDR3. The chain joins TRBV6-1 to TRBJ2-5; 11 nucleotides match TRBD2. CDR3 length: 13 amino acids. Germline-derived CDR1 and CDR2 are MNHNS and SASEGT. V lost 2 bases to trimming and J lost 8 bases; unmatched junction nucleotides: 1. CDR3 in DNA: TGTGCCAGCAGTGAACTAGCGGGAGGAACCCAGTACTTC. Translated: CASSELAGGTQYF.

This clone was observed a single time. The chain carries TRBV5-1 and TRBJ2-2; D gene unclear. Germline assignment: CDR1 SGHRS and CDR2 YFSETQ. The CDR3 is 14 residues long. Trimming removed 0 bases at V and 7 bases at J, with 10 bases between. The CDR3 DNA reads TGCGCCAGCAGCTTGGGGCTGGAGAACGGGGAGCTGTTTTTT. Its translation: CASSLGLENGELFF.

The chain employs TRBV30 and TRBJ1-2, with unresolved D. CDR1 is GTSNPN and CDR2 is SVGIG in the germline V gene (reference sequence). The CDR3 is 11 amino acids. The germline V and J ends were trimmed by 0 bases and 4 bases, with 3 bases remaining between them. CDR3 residues: CAWSVAYGYTF. CDR3 DNA: TGTGCCTGGAGTGTAGCCTATGGCTACACCTTC.

The rearrangement joins TRBV19 to TRBJ2-5; D gene uncertain. This CDR3 has 13 residues. Germline-derived CDR1 and CDR2 are LNHDA and SQIVND (reference sequence). Trimming took off 1 base at V and 6 bases at J, with 9 bases between the two ends. The CDR3 loop is CASSIGRSQTQYF. The CDR3 DNA sequence: TGTGCCAGTAGTATAGGAAGGAGCCAGACCCAGTACTTC.

The rearrangement joins TRBV29-1 to TRBJ2-2, with unresolved D. V was cut by 5 bases and J by 2 bases, with 18 bases left in between. This CDR3 has 16 amino acids. The V gene's germline CDR1 is SQVTM and CDR2 ANQGSEA. The CDR3 loop is CSVRITSAFNTGELFF. The DNA of the CDR3 is TGCAGCGTTCGTATTACGAGTGCTTTTAACACCGGGGAGCTGTTTTTT.

The rearrangement uses TRBV28 and TRBJ1-2; TRBD1 matches 9 bases. The germline CDR1 and CDR2 sequences are MDHEN and SYDVKM. The V gene end was trimmed by 5 bases and the J gene end by 7 bases; junction bases not matched to a gene: 8. The CDR3 has 14 residues. The CDR3 DNA is TGTGCCAGCAGTACCACAGGGGGCTCTGTTGGCTACACCTTC. This translates into CASSTTGGSVGYTF.

This clone was found a few times. The chain has TRBV18 and TRBJ1-1; D might be TRBD1 (5 bases). The length of the CDR3 is 16 residues. Trimming left V 6 bases short and J 2 bases short, with 19 bases between. Germline values: CDR1 KGHSH, CDR2 LQKENI. The DNA of the CDR3 is TGTGCCAGCTCCCCTAACCCTGGGGCGACAAACACTGAAGCTTTCTTT. This sequence encodes CASSPNPGATNTEAFF.

This chain uses TRBV7-8 with TRBJ2-1; 11 bases fit TRBD2. V was clipped by 5 bases and J by 15 bases; unmatched bases: 6. The CDR3 is 12 residues long. In germline, CDR1 is SGHVS, CDR2 FQNEAQ. Written as DNA, the CDR3 is TGTGCCAGCAGCATGACTAGCGGGACAGCGTTCTTC. Its protein is CASSMTSGTAFF.

The chain uses TRBV7-9 and TRBJ2-3; TRBD2 matches 13 bases. Germline CDR1 reads SEHNR; CDR2 reads FQNEAQ (reference sequence). The ends lost 5 bases at V and 6 bases at J; junction bases unmatched: 8. The CDR3 spans 16 residues. The chain's CDR3 is CASSDQLAGGGDTQYF. The CDR3 DNA reads as TGTGCCAGCAGCGATCAACTAGCGGGGGGGGGTGATACGCAGTATTTT.

This chain joins TRBV4-1 and TRBJ2-2; tentatively, D is TRBD2 (6 bases). The CDR3 loop spans 13 amino acids. Germline CDR1 is MGHRA and CDR2 is YSYEKL. Between the trimmed V and J ends, which lost 4 bases and 7 bases, there was a span of 10 bases. The CDR3 sequence: CASSRLEVGELFF. CDR3 DNA sequence: TGCGCCAGCAGCCGACTAGAGGTCGGGGAGCTGTTTTTT.

The V call is TRBV7-6, the J call TRBJ2-7, with D perhaps TRBD2 (7 bases). This CDR3 comprises 15 residues. Trimming took 1 base from V and 1 from J, leaving 11 bases between them. Germline CDR1 is SGHVS and CDR2 is FNYEAQ. As DNA, the CDR3 is TGTGCCAGCAGCTTAGAGGGGGGGAGTTCCTACGAGCAGTACTTC. It translates to CASSLEGGSSYEQYF. Complete variable domain (other parts from reference TRBV7-6 and TRBJ2-7): GAGVSQSPRYKVTKRGQDVALRCDPISGHVSLYWYRQALGQGPEFLTYFNYEAQQDKSGLPNDRFSAERPEGSISTLTIQRTEQRDSAMYRCASSLEGGSSYEQYFGPGTRLTVT.

A single count supports this clone. The chain uses TRBV28 and TRBJ1-4; TRBD1 matches 7 bases. CDR3 size: 14 residues. Germline assignment: CDR1 MDHEN and CDR2 SYDVKM. J gave up 6 bases and V 5 bases, and 6 bases lay outside the gene matches. The CDR3 DNA reads as TGTGCCAGCAGTCCACAGGGGAGATATGAAAAACTGTTTTTT. Translating gives CASSPQGRYEKLFF.

The chain carries TRBV27 and TRBJ1-1; D uncertain. The CDR3 contains 13 residues. The V end lost 3 bases, the J end lost 1 base, and 6 bases lay between the germline ends. Germline loops: CDR1 MNHEY, CDR2 SMNVEV (reference sequence). CDR3 residues: CASSFSGNTEAFF. CDR3 nucleotides: TGTGCCAGCAGTTTCAGCGGGAACACTGAAGCTTTCTTT.

The rearrangement links TRBV5-1 to TRBJ2-3; 12 bases fit TRBD1. The CDR3 spans 18 residues. Germline V lookup: CDR1 SGHRS, CDR2 YFSETQ. With 3 bases clipped from V and 2 bases from J, the junction kept 10 bases outside the gene matches. CDR3 region: CASSSDPGTGGPTDTQYF. CDR3 coding DNA: TGCGCCAGCAGCTCGGACCCCGGGACAGGGGGCCCCACAGATACGCAGTATTTT.

V and J are TRBV5-1 and TRBJ2-7, with 7 bases lining up with TRBD1. Germline CDR1 is SGHRS and CDR2 is YFSETQ. J lost 2 bases, V lost 5 bases, and 4 bases had no gene match. The CDR3 has 13 amino acids. CDR3 in amino acids: CASRRDRAYEQYF. For the CDR3, the DNA is TGCGCCAGCAGAAGGGACAGAGCCTACGAGCAGTACTTC.

This clone has more than one count but fewer than ten. The CDR3 DNA reads as TGTGCCAGCAGCTCCCATGTAGATACGCAGTATTTT. Protein product: CASSSHVDTQYF. This chain connects TRBV11-3 to TRBJ2-3; D is unresolved. Germline assignment: CDR1 SGHNT and CDR2 YENEEA. CDR3 size: 12 residues. V was clipped by 4 bases and J by 5 bases, with 7 bases between them.

V usage is TRBV6-6 and J usage is TRBJ2-7; no reliable D call. V gave up 7 bases and J gave up 6 bases, with 13 bases separating them. The CDR3 spans 12 residues. Germline loops: CDR1 MNHNY, CDR2 SVGAGI (reference sequence). CDR3 in DNA: TGTGCCAGCAACTCACGAGGATCCGAGCAGTACTTC. Protein: CASNSRGSEQYF.

The rearrangement joins TRBV9 to TRBJ1-2, with 8 bases lining up with TRBD1. The V segment lost 4 bases and the J segment 4 bases; nucleotides outside the gene matches: 3. Germline CDR1 reads SGDLS; CDR2 reads YYNGEE. The CDR3 extends over 13 amino acids. The DNA of the CDR3 is TGTGCCAGCAGCCCACAGGGGGGCTATGGCTACACCTTC. This gives the protein CASSPQGGYGYTF.

This chain uses TRBV4-2 with TRBJ2-5; 14 positions agree with TRBD2. The CDR3 sequence is 18 residues long. The V gene's germline CDR1 is LGHNA and CDR2 YNFKEQ. J was trimmed by 2 bases and V by 5 bases; bases with no gene match: 10. The CDR3 nucleotides read TGTGCCAGCAGCTTCTCCGGGACTAGCGGGAGTCGGCAAGAGACCCAGTACTTC. It specifies CASSFSGTSGSRQETQYF.

The V call is TRBV27, the J call TRBJ1-3, with D uncertain. Deletions cut 4 bases from V and 10 bases from J, with 17 bases between. CDR3 length equals 14 residues. The V gene's germline CDR1 is MNHEY and CDR2 SMNVEV (reference sequence). The CDR3 loop is CASSSLVTPQTIYF. The CDR3 DNA sequence: TGTGCCAGCAGTTCGTTGGTTACACCCCAGACCATATATTTT.